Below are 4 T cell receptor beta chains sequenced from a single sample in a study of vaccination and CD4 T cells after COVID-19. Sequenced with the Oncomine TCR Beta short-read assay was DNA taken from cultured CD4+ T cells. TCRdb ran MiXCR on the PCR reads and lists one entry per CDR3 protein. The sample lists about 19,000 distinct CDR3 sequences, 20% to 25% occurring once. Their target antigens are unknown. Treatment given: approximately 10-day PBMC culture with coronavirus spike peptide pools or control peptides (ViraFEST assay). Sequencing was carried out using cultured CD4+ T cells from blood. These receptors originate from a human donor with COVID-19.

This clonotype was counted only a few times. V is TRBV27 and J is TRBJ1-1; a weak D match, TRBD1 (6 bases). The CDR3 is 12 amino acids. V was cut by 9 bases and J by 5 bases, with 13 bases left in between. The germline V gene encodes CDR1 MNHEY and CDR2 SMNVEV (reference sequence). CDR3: CASSGVGTEAFF. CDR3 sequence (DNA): TGTGCCAGTTCAGGGGTAGGGACTGAAGCTTTCTTT.

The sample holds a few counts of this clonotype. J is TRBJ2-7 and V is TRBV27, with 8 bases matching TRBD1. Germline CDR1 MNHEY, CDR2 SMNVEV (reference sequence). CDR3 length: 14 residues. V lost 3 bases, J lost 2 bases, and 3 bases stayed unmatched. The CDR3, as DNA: TGTGCCAGCAGTTTCGGGACAGGAACCTACGAGCAGTACTTC. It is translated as CASSFGTGTYEQYF.

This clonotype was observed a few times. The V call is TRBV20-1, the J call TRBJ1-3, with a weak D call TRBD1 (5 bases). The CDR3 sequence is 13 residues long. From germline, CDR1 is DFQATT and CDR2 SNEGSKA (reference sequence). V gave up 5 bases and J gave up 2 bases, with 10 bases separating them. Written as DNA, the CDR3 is TGCAGTGCTGGGGCCAGTACTGGAAACACCATATATTTT. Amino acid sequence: CSAGASTGNTIYF.

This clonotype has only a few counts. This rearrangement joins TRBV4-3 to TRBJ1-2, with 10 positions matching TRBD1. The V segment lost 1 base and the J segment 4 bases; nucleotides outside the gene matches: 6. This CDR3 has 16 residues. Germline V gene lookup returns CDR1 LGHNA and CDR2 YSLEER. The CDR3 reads CASSQVSGTGAYGYTF. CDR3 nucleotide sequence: TGCGCCAGCAGCCAAGTTTCCGGGACAGGGGCCTATGGCTACACCTTC.